This record covers a single T cell receptor (beta chain). The CDR3 totals 16 residues. Germline assignment: CDR1 MNHEY and CDR2 SVGAGI. V shed 0 bases and J shed 0 bases, with 9 bases lying between them. This sample stems from a study of blood T cell repertoires in COVID-19. Study-wide background: Donors in the United States, Italy and Spain gave samples during acute or convalescent COVID-19. In each case, the material was cDNA or gDNA derived from T cells, B-cell-depleted T cells, or PBMCs.

As handled by the study authors: Amplification of reference gene primers was used by the study to estimate nucleated cell counts. The data were produced by immunoSEQ multiplex PCR, yet TCRdb's version contains in-frame clones alone and is incomplete. For V, J and clone size, that table is used; D and trimming come from the DNA. The profile covers 35,000 to 40,000 clones, with nearly 90% appearing a single time and 4.7% taken by the ten largest. Seattle's cohort entered during active infection and was followed longitudinally. Sequenced material: peripheral blood. This chain connects TRBV6-5 to TRBJ1-3; D not certain. This TCR was recovered from a man aged 55 to 70 with COVID-19, enrolled during active disease. CDR3 DNA sequence: TGTGCCAGCAGTTACTCCCCAGGCCCCTCTGGAAACACCATATATTTT. Its translation: CASSYSPGPSGNTIYF.